These T cell receptor beta chains were read from a single sample in a study of patients and donors after allogeneic stem cell transplantation. TCRdb ran MiXCR on the RT-PCR reads and lists one entry per CDR3 protein. The sample shows about 410,000 distinct CDR3 sequences, around 16% of them seen only once. Material: blood, either unsorted or a sorted T cell fraction (not recorded which). The source of these receptors is a human donor who was either an allogeneic HSCT recipient or a stem cell or donor lymphocyte infusion donor (not recorded which). It is not recorded whose cells these are; they may come from a transplant donor. The CDR3 runs from the conserved cysteine through the conserved F or W. The D gene is left open where the match is weak. Clone size is shown for a subset of rows, as once, few, many or a class of expanded clone.

TRBJ1-6 | TRBD1 | few | TRBV7-9 | TGTGCCAGCAGTCGGGCCCGGCAGGGGGATAATTCACCCCTCCACTTT | CASSRARQGDNSPLHF
TRBJ2-3 | TRBD2 | many | TRBV7-3 | TGTGCCAGCAGCGCGGGACTAGTTCCAGATACGCAGTATTTT | CASSAGLVPDTQYF
TRBJ2-7 | TRBD1 | many | TRBV3-1 | TGTGCCAGCAGCCAGGCTCCAGGACAGGGATTCTACGAGCAGTACTTC | CASSQAPGQGFYEQYF
TRBJ1-2 | NA | NA | TRBV6-6 | TGTGCCAGCACCCTAAAATCGTATGGCTACACCTTC | CASTLKSYGYTF
TRBJ2-7 | NA | NA | TRBV12-3/TRBV12-4 | TGTGCCAGCAGTTTAGTCCTAGCATCCTACGAGCAGTACTTC | CASSLVLASYEQYF
TRBJ1-4 | NA | many | TRBV3-1 | TGTGCCAGCAGCCGGAGGAGGACTAATGAAAAACTGTTTTTT | CASSRRRTNEKLFF
TRBJ2-7 | NA | NA | TRBV5-1 | TGCGCCAGCAGCTCTGGGTCCCCCTACGAGCAGTACTTC | CASSSGSPYEQYF
TRBJ2-3 | TRBD2 | few | TRBV7-3 | TGTGCCAGCAGCTTAACCGGGACTAGCGCTTACACAGATACGCAGTATTTT | CASSLTGTSAYTDTQYF
TRBJ2-5 | NA | many | TRBV4-1 | TGCGCCAGCAGCCAAGTATTGGGCGGTACTGGGGAGACCCAGTACTTC | CASSQVLGGTGETQYF
TRBJ2-3 | NA | NA | TRBV5-1 | TGCGCCAGCAGCTCCATTATAGACTGGGGAACTAGCACAGATACGCAGTATTTT | CASSSIIDWGTSTDTQYF
TRBJ1-3 | TRBD1 | few | TRBV5-4 | TGTGCCAGCAGCCGACAGGGGGACCTTGCTGGAAACACCATATATTTT | CASSRQGDLAGNTIYF
TRBJ1-2 | TRBD1 | NA | TRBV4-1 | TGCGCCAGCAGCCGAAGGGACAGCCCTAACTATGGCTACACCTTC | CASSRRDSPNYGYTF
TRBJ1-5 | NA | NA | TRBV6-2/TRBV6-3 | TGTGCCAGCAGTTACATGGGGAAGGGTGTTCGCAATCAGCCCCAGCATTTT | CASSYMGKGVRNQPQHF
TRBJ2-7 | NA | NA | TRBV24-1 | TGTGCCACCAGTGACAGACTGCAGGGACACGAGCAGTACTTC | CATSDRLQGHEQYF
TRBJ2-7 | NA | many | TRBV5-1 | TGCGCCAGCAGCTTGGGACCTGGCGAGCAGTACTTC | CASSLGPGEQYF
TRBJ2-1 | NA | NA | TRBV2 | TGTGCCAGCAGTGAACAGAGGAGGTCCTACAATGAGCAGTTCTTC | CASSEQRRSYNEQFF
TRBJ1-2 | TRBD1 | NA | TRBV5-1 | TGCGCCAGCAGCGGCCCGACAGGGTGGGAACCCTATGGCTACACCTTC | CASSGPTGWEPYGYTF
TRBJ1-5 | NA | NA | TRBV4-2 | TGTGCCAGCAGCCAAGCGAGCGGGGCGGATCAGCCCCAGCATTTT | CASSQASGADQPQHF
TRBJ1-6 | NA | NA | TRBV28 | TGTGCCAGCAGTGATCGGACAAGCGGGTGGTCACCCCTCCACTTT | CASSDRTSGWSPLHF
TRBJ1-1 | NA | NA | TRBV5-1 | TGCGCCAGCATAGGGGGCACTGAAGCTTTCTTT | CASIGGTEAFF
TRBJ1-4 | TRBD1 | NA | TRBV27 | TGTGCCAGCAGTTGGTACAGGGGGCGGGAGAATGAAAAACTGTTTTTT | CASSWYRGRENEKLFF
TRBJ1-4 | TRBD1 | NA | TRBV6-2/TRBV6-3 | TGTGCCAGCACCAGCGCGAGACAGGGGAATAATGAAAAACTGTTTTTT | CASTSARQGNNEKLFF
TRBJ1-4 | TRBD1 | few | TRBV6-5 | TGTGCCAGCAGTTACTCGACAGGGAGGGGTGAAAAACTGTTTTTT | CASSYSTGRGEKLFF
TRBJ2-3 | NA | NA | TRBV9 | TGTGCCAGCAGCCCCCGGGACTTCACAGATACGCAGTATTTT | CASSPRDFTDTQYF
TRBJ2-3 | TRBD1 | few | TRBV6-5 | TGTGCCAGCAGTTCGGGACAGGGTGTTGATACGCAGTATTTT | CASSSGQGVDTQYF
TRBJ2-2 | TRBD2 | NA | TRBV12-3/TRBV12-4 | TGTGCCAGCAGAATAAGGCGGCGGGAGGGAGCCGGCGGGGAGCTGTTTTTT | CASRIRRREGAGGELFF
TRBJ2-7 | NA | NA | TRBV20-1 | TGCAGTGCTAGAGTCAAGACTAGAGAGTACTTC | CSARVKTREYF
TRBJ2-2 | TRBD1 | many | TRBV20-1 | TGCAGTGCTAGCACAATGGGGACAGGGGAGAACACCGGGGAGCTGTTTTTT | CSASTMGTGENTGELFF
TRBJ1-3 | NA | few | TRBV2 | TGTGCCAGCAGTTCACATGGTGGAAACACCATATATTTT | CASSSHGGNTIYF
TRBJ1-1 | NA | NA | TRBV6-5 | TGTGCCAGCAGTTCCGGGGGGCAGTTGAACACTGAAGCTTTCTTT | CASSSGGQLNTEAFF
TRBJ2-3 | NA | NA | TRBV6-1 | TGTGCCAGCGGGGGGCCCACAGATACGCAGTATTTT | CASGGPTDTQYF
TRBJ1-1 | NA | few | TRBV4-3 | TGCGCCAGCAGCCAAGGGACCGGGACACCTGAAGCTTTCTTT | CASSQGTGTPEAFF
TRBJ1-5 | TRBD1 | NA | TRBV12-3/TRBV12-4 | TGTGCCAGCAGCCCCAGGACAGGGTTCAATCAGCCCCAGCATTTT | CASSPRTGFNQPQHF
TRBJ1-4 | NA | NA | TRBV2 | TGTGCCAGCATTCGGCAGGGAAAATGGACTAATGAAAAACTGTTTTTT | CASIRQGKWTNEKLFF
TRBJ1-2 | NA | many | TRBV7-9 | TGTGCCAGCAGCTTAGGAGCCGGCACCCTCACCAACTATGGCTACACCTTC | CASSLGAGTLTNYGYTF
TRBJ1-6 | NA | few | TRBV5-4 | TGTGCCAGCAGCCCCGGGGGGAGCTCCTATAATTCACCCCTCCACTTT | CASSPGGSSYNSPLHF
TRBJ1-5 | NA | NA | TRBV7-2 | TGTGCCAGCAGCCGAATGACAGAGAATCAGCCCCAGCATTTT | CASSRMTENQPQHF
TRBJ1-2 | NA | NA | TRBV21-1 | TGTGCCAGCAGCAAAGAGGGGGCAGGGAACTATGGCTACACCTTC | CASSKEGAGNYGYTF
TRBJ1-2 | NA | many | TRBV10-3 | TGTGCCATCAATCGGGGATCAGACGACTATGGCTACACCTTC | CAINRGSDDYGYTF
TRBJ2-7 | NA | few | TRBV3-1 | TGTGCCAGCCGTTATTCGGACAAATACTACGAGCAGTACTTC | CASRYSDKYYEQYF
TRBJ2-2 | TRBD2 | many | TRBV18 | TGTGCCAGCTCACCTGCTAGCGGATACACCGGGGAGCTGTTTTTT | CASSPASGYTGELFF
TRBJ2-5 | NA | many | TRBV5-1 | TGCGCCAGCAGCAAGGGGACCTACCAAGAGACCCAGTACTTC | CASSKGTYQETQYF
TRBJ2-7 | NA | many | TRBV5-5 | TGTGCCAGCAGCCGAGACCTGGAGCAGTACTTC | CASSRDLEQYF
TRBJ1-3 | NA | few | TRBV4-3 | TGCGCCAGCAGCCAAGAAGGGGTGATTGGAAACACCATATATTTT | CASSQEGVIGNTIYF
TRBJ1-6 | NA | NA | TRBV20-1 | TGCAGTGCTAGAGGACGCCGGGGGTTGCCCCGTAATAATTCACCCCTCCACTTT | CSARGRRGLPRNNSPLHF
TRBJ2-2 | NA | few | TRBV15 | TGTGCCACCAGAAGAGGGGCTCCGAACACCGGGGAGCTGTTTTTT | CATRRGAPNTGELFF
TRBJ1-2 | NA | NA | TRBV5-5 | TGTGCCAGCAGCTTGGCCGGAAACCGGGGCAATGGCTACACCTTC | CASSLAGNRGNGYTF
TRBJ2-3 | TRBD1 | few | TRBV4-3 | TGCGCCAGCAGCCAAGAGGGGACAGGGCGTTCAACAGATACGCAGTATTTT | CASSQEGTGRSTDTQYF
TRBJ1-1 | NA | few | TRBV4-1 | TGCGCCAGCAGCCAATCCTCTGGGGACACTGAAGCTTTCTTT | CASSQSSGDTEAFF
TRBJ2-1 | NA | few | TRBV9 | TGTGCCAGCAGCGTATCGGGGGTCTGGGATGAGCAGTTCTTC | CASSVSGVWDEQFF
TRBJ2-1 | NA | NA | TRBV4-2 | TGTGCCAGCAGCCCAGAGGACAGCCCAGGAGAAAGTAGGGATGAGCAGTTCTTC | CASSPEDSPGESRDEQFF
TRBJ2-7 | NA | NA | TRBV10-3 | TGTGCCACCTCTCAGGGAAATGGTTACGAGCAGTACTTC | CATSQGNGYEQYF
TRBJ1-1 | TRBD1 | many | TRBV2 | TGTGCCAGCAGTCCAAACAGGGGGCAGGTTCCTGAAGCTTTCTTT | CASSPNRGQVPEAFF
TRBJ2-5 | TRBD2 | NA | TRBV4-2 | TGTGCCAGCAGCCGCCTAGGGGGGACTAGCGGGACGGAGACCCAGTACTTC | CASSRLGGTSGTETQYF
TRBJ1-1 | NA | few | TRBV18 | TGTGCCAGCTCACCCATAATGGGTTATGGGACTGAAGCTTTCTTT | CASSPIMGYGTEAFF